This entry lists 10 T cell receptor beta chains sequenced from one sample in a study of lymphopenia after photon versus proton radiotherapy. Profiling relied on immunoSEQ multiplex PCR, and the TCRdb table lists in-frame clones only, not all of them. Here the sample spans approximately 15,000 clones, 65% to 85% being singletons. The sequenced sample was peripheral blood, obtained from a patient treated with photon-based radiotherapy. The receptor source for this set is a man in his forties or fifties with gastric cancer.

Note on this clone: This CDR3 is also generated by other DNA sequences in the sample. CDR3 DNA: TGTGCCTGGAGTGTGGGACGGAGTTGGGGCTATGGCTACACCTTC. This encodes CAWSVGRSWGYGYTF. The J gene is TRBJ1-2, the V gene TRBV30, with D possibly matching TRBD1 (5 bases). Germline V CDR1 and CDR2: GTSNPN, SVGIG (reference sequence). V shed 0 bases and J shed 4 bases, with 15 bases lying between them. This CDR3 is 15 amino acids long.

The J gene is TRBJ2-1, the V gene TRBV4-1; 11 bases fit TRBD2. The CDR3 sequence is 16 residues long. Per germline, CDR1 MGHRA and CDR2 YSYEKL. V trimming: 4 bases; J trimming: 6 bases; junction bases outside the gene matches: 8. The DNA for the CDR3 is TGCGCCAGCAGCCGCCTACTAGCGGGGGCGGGCAATGAGCAGTTCTTC. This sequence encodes CASSRLLAGAGNEQFF.

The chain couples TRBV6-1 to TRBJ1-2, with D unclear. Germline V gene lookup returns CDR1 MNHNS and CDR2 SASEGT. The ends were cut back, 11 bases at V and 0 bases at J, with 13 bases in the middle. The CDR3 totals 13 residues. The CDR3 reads CAGTPGANYGYTF. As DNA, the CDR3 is TGTGCCGGAACTCCGGGAGCTAACTATGGCTACACCTTC.

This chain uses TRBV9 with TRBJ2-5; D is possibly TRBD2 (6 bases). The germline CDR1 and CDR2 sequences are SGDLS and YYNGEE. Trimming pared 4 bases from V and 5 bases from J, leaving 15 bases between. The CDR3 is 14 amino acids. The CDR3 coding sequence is TGTGCCAGCAGCACCCGAGGAGGGCAGGAGACCCAGTACTTC. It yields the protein CASSTRGGQETQYF.

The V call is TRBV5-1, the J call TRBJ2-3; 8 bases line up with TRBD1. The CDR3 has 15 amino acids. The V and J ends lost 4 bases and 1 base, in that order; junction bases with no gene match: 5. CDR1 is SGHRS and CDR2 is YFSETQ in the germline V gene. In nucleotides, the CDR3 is TGCGCCAGCAGCCAAAAGACAGGGGGCACAGATACGCAGTATTTT. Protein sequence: CASSQKTGGTDTQYF.

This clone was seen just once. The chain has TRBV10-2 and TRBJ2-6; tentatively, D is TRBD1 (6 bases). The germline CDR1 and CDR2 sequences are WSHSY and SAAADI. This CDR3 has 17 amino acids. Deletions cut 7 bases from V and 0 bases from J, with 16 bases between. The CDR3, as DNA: TGCGCCAGCATGAGAGGGACATCCCTCTCTGGGGCCAACGTCCTGACTTTC. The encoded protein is CASMRGTSLSGANVLTF.

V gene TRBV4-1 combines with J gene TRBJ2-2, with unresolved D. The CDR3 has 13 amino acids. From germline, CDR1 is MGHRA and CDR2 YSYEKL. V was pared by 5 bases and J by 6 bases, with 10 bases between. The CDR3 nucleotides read TGCGCCAGCAGCGGATCCGGGTCCGGGGAGCTGTTTTTT. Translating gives CASSGSGSGELFF.

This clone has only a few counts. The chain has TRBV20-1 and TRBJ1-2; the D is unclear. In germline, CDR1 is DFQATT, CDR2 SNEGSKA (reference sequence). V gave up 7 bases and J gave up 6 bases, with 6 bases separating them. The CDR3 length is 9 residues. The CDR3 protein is CSVPDGYTF. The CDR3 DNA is TGCAGTGTTCCGGATGGCTACACCTTC.

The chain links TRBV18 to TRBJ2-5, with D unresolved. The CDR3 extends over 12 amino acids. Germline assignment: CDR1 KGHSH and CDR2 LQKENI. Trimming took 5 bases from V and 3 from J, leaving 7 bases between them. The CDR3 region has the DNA TGTGCCAGCTCAGGGCTGGAAGAGACCCAGTACTTC. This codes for CASSGLEETQYF. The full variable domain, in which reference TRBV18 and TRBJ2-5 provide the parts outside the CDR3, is NAGVMQNPRHLVRRRGQEARLRCSPMKGHSHVYWYRQLPEEGLKFMVYLQKENIIDESGMPKERFSAEFPKEGPSILRIQQVVRGDSAAYFCASSGLEETQYFGPGTRLLVL.

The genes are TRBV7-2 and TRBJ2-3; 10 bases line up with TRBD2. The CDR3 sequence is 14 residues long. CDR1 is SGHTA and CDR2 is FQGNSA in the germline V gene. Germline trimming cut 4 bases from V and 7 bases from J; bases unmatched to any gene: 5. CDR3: CASSSQRGGYTQYF. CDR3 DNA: TGTGCCAGCAGCTCCCAGCGGGGGGGATATACGCAGTATTTT.